This entry features one TCR beta chain sequence. Its matching antigen is unknown. Germline CDR1 MDHEN, CDR2 SYDVKM. V shed 8 bases, J shed 7 bases, and the junction held 10 bases outside the gene matches. The CDR3 sequence is 14 residues long. The data belong to a study of cytomegalovirus exposure and HLA in healthy donors. PCR employed 60 Vbeta and 13 Jbeta primers. Original handling: In a later analysis, about 9.9 million of 65 million to 90 million unique beta chains occurred in at least two donors. Profiled with immunoSEQ multiplex PCR; TCRdb holds only in-frame clones, not every one. D and trimming were read from the DNA, whereas the V and J calls and clone size are those reported in that table. This table holds about 130,000 clones, approximately 75% found once. Broader study findings: The dataset shows that most TCR sequences were rare, while some public TCRs occurred in many donors.

The sequencing sample was made of PBMCs. The chain has TRBV28 and TRBJ1-3; TRBD1 aligns across 8 bases. This TCR was recovered from a woman aged 45-65 years in good health and CMV-seronegative. Here the CDR3 DNA reads TGTGCCAGCGATGCGACAGGGGAACCGAACACCATATATTTT. This sequence encodes CASDATGEPNTIYF.